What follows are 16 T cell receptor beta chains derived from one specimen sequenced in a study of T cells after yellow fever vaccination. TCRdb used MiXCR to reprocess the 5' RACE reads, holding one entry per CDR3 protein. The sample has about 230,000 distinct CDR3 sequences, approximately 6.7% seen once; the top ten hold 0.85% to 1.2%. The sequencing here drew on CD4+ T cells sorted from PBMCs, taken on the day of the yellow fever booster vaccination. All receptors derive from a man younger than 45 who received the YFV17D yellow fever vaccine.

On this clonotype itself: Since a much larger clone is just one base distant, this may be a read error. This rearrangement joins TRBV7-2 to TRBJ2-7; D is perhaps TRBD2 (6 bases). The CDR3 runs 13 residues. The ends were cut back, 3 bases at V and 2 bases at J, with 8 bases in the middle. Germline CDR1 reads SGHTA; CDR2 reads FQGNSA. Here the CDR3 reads CASSFSGTYEQYF. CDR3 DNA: TGTGCCAGCAGCTTTAGCGGAACCTACGAGCAGTACTTC.

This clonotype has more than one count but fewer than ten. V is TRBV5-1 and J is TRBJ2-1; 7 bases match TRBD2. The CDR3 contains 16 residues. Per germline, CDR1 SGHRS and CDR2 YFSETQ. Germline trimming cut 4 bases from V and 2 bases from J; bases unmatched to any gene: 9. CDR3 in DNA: TGCGCCAGCAGCCCCGTCCAAGGGACTACCTACAATGAGCAGTTCTTC. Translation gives CASSPVQGTTYNEQFF.

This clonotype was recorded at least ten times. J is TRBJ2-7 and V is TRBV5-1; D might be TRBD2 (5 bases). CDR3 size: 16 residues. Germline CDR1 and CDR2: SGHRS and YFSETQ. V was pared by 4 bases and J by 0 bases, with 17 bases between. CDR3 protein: CASSQNPFGSSYEQYF. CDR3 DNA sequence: TGCGCCAGCAGCCAGAATCCGTTTGGGAGCTCCTACGAGCAGTACTTC.

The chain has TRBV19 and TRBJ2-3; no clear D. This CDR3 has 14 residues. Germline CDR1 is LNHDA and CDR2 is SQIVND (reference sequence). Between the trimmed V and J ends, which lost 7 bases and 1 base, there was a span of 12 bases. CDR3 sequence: CASTPLMGTDTQYF. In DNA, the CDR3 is TGTGCCAGTACACCCCTTATGGGCACAGATACGCAGTATTTT. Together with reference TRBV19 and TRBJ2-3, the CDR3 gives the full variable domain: DGGITQSPKYLFRKEGQNVTLSCEQNLNHDAMYWYRQDPGQGLRLIYYSQIVNDFQKGDIAEGYSVSREKKESFPLTVTSAQKNPTAFYLCASTPLMGTDTQYFGPGTRLTVL.

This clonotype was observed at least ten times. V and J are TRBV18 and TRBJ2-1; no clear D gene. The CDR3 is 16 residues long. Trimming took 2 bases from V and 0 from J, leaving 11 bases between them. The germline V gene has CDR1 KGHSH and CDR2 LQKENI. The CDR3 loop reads CASSPAISNSYNEQFF. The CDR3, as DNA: TGTGCCAGCTCACCAGCGATAAGCAACTCCTACAATGAGCAGTTCTTC.

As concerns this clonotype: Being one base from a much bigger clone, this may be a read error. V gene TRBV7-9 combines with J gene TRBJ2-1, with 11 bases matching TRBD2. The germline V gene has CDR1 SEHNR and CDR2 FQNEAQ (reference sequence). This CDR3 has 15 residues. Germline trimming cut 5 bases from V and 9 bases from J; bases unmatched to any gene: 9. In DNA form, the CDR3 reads TGTGCCAGCAGCCCACTAGCGGGAGTATTCGGTGAGCAGTTCTTC. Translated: CASSPLAGVFGEQFF.

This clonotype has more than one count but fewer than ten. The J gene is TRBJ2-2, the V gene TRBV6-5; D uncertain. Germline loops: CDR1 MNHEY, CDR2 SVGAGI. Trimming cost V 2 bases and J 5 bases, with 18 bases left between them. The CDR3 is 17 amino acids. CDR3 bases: TGTGCCAGCAGTTACCTGAGGCCCTCGGGCCAGACCGGGGAGCTGTTTTTT. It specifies CASSYLRPSGQTGELFF.

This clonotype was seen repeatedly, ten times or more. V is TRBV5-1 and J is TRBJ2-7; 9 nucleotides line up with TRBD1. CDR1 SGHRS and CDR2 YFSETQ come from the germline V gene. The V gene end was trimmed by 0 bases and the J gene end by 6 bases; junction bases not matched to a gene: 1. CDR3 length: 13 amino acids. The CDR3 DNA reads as TGCGCCAGCAGCTTGGGACAGGGGGGCGAGCAGTACTTC. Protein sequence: CASSLGQGGEQYF.

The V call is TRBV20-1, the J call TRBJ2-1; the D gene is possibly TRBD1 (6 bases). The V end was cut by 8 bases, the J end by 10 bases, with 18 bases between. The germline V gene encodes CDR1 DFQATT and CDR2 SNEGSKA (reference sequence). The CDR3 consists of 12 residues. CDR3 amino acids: CSPPGGGGEQFF. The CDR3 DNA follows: TGCAGTCCCCCCGGTGGGGGCGGGGAGCAGTTCTTC.

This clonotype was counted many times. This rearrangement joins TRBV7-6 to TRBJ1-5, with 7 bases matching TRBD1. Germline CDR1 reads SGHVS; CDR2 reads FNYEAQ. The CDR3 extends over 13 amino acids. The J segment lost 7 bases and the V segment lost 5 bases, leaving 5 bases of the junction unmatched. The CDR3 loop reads CASSRGQGQPQHF. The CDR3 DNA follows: TGTGCCAGCAGCAGGGGGCAGGGCCAGCCCCAGCATTTT.

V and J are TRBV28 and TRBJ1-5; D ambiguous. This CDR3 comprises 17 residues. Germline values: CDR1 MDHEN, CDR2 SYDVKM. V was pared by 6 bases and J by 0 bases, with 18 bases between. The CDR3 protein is CASSPGGRLYSNQPQHF. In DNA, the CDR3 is TGTGCCAGCAGCCCAGGAGGAAGACTGTATAGCAATCAGCCCCAGCATTTT.

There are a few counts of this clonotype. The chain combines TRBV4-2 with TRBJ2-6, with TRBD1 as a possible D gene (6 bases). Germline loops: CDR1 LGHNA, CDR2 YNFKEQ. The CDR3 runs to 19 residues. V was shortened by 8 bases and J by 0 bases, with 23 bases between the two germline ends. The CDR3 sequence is CASRPGLTGYRSGANVLTF. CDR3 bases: TGTGCCAGCCGACCCGGATTGACAGGATACCGCTCTGGGGCCAACGTCCTGACTTTC.

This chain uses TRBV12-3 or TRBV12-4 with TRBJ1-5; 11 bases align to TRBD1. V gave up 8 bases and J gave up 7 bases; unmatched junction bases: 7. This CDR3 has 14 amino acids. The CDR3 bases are TGTGCCAGCGGGACGGGACAGGGGGGACAGCCCCAGCATTTT. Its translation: CASGTGQGGQPQHF.

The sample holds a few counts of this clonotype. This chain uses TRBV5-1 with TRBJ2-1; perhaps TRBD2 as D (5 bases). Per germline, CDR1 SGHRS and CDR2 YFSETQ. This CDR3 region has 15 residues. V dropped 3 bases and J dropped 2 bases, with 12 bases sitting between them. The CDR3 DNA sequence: TGCGCCAGCAGCTCGGAACTAGGGCCCTACAATGAGCAGTTCTTC. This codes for CASSSELGPYNEQFF. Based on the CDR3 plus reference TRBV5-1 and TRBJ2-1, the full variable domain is KAGVTQTPRYLIKTRGQQVTLSCSPISGHRSVSWYQQTPGQGLQFLFEYFSETQRNKGNFPGRFSGRQFSNSRSEMNVSTLELGDSALYLCASSSELGPYNEQFFGPGTRLTVL.

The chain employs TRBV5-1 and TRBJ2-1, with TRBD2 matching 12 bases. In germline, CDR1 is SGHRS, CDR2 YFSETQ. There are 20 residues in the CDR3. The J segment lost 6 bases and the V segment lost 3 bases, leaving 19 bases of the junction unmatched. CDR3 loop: CASSSTGGEGKLAGGNEQFF. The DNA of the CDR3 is TGCGCCAGCAGCTCAACAGGGGGCGAAGGGAAACTAGCGGGAGGCAATGAGCAGTTCTTC.

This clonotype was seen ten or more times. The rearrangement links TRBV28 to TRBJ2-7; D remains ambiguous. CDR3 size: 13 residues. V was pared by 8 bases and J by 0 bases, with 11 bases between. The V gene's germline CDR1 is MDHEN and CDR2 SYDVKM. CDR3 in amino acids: CASLSSSSYEQYF. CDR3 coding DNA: TGTGCCAGCCTTAGCTCCAGCTCCTACGAGCAGTACTTC.